The 21 T cell receptor beta chains in this list originate from one sample, sequenced in a study of T cell responses to AZD1222 COVID-19 vaccine. Method: immunoSEQ multiplex PCR; TCRdb's copy keeps in-frame clones and lacks some. The data contain about 130,000 clones, more than 75% of them singletons. The source was peripheral blood, collected on day 0 of AZD1222 vaccination. The receptor set was obtained from an adult in good health.

J is TRBJ2-7 and V is TRBV29-1; TRBD1 agrees at 7 bases. CDR3 length: 11 amino acids. Germline V CDR1 and CDR2: SQVTM, ANQGSEA. J gave up 6 bases and V 5 bases, and 4 bases lay outside the gene matches. CDR3 DNA sequence: TGCAGCGTTCAGGGGGTTGGCGAGCAGTACTTC. Protein product: CSVQGVGEQYF.

The V and J genes are TRBV6-4 and TRBJ2-1; no clear D gene. The CDR3 sequence is 13 residues long. Between the trimmed V and J ends, which lost 3 bases and 1 base, there was a span of 4 bases. Germline V gene sequence: CDR1 MRHNA, CDR2 SNTAGT. The CDR3 here is CASSEQSYNEQFF. In DNA, the CDR3 is TGTGCCAGCAGTGAACAATCCTACAATGAGCAGTTCTTC.

The rearrangement joins TRBV11-2 to TRBJ2-7; D unresolved. Germline CDR1 reads SGHAT; CDR2 reads FQNNGV. The CDR3 loop spans 13 amino acids. V was cut by 4 bases and J by 1 base, with 8 bases left in between. CDR3 loop: CASSWLGSYEQYF. The DNA of the CDR3 is TGTGCCAGCAGCTGGTTAGGGTCCTACGAGCAGTACTTC.

This clone has only one observation. This chain uses TRBV6-1 with TRBJ2-1; TRBD2 aligns across 7 bases. Germline trimming cut 2 bases from V and 7 bases from J; bases unmatched to any gene: 5. The germline V gene encodes CDR1 MNHNS and CDR2 SASEGT. This CDR3 is 14 amino acids long. CDR3 coding DNA: TGTGCCAGCAGTGAAAGAGGCGGGGGAAATGAGCAGTTCTTC. It yields the protein CASSERGGGNEQFF.

J is TRBJ2-7 and V is TRBV28; a weak D match, TRBD1 (7 bases). Germline-derived CDR1 and CDR2 are MDHEN and SYDVKM. The CDR3 sequence is 14 residues long. V lost 4 bases and J 2 bases, leaving 12 bases between the germline ends. The CDR3 nucleotides are TGTGCCAGCAGTTCTGCAGGGGGGACCTACGAGCAGTACTTC. Residues: CASSSAGGTYEQYF.

V usage is TRBV5-4 and J usage is TRBJ1-6; tentatively, D is TRBD1 (5 bases). This CDR3 spans 16 amino acids. Between the trimmed V and J ends, which lost 0 bases and 7 bases, there was a span of 14 bases. Germline assignment: CDR1 SGHNT and CDR2 YYREEE (reference sequence). In DNA, the CDR3 is TGTGCCAGCAGCTTGGATGGAGGGGCAGGCAATTCACCCCTCCACTTT. Translation gives CASSLDGGAGNSPLHF.

The sample holds a few counts of this clone. The chain combines TRBV20-1 with TRBJ2-5; no clear D. Germline CDR1 is DFQATT and CDR2 is SNEGSKA (reference sequence). The length of the CDR3 is 10 residues. Trimming pared 7 bases from V and 11 bases from J, leaving 14 bases between. CDR3 loop: CSGGEHRQYF. CDR3 bases: TGCAGTGGAGGAGAGCATCGGCAGTACTTC.

This chain uses TRBV6-5 with TRBJ1-1; D gene ambiguous. V lost 2 bases and J 3 bases, leaving 16 bases between the germline ends. There are 16 residues in the CDR3. Germline assignment: CDR1 MNHEY and CDR2 SVGAGI. The CDR3 is CASSYRGVRSDTEAFF. The DNA for the CDR3 is TGTGCCAGCAGTTACCGTGGGGTCCGATCGGACACTGAAGCTTTCTTT.

The chain employs TRBV5-6 and TRBJ1-6, with 11 nucleotides matching TRBD1. V lost 0 bases to trimming and J lost 7 bases; unmatched junction nucleotides: 0. Germline values: CDR1 SGHDT, CDR2 YYEEEE. The CDR3 extends over 15 amino acids. The CDR3 protein is CASSLGDRGNSPLHF. CDR3 in DNA: TGTGCCAGCAGCTTGGGGGACAGGGGGAATTCACCCCTCCACTTT.

The genes are TRBV4-2 and TRBJ2-3; 8 nucleotides line up with TRBD2. This CDR3 contains 16 residues. Germline assignment: CDR1 LGHNA and CDR2 YNFKEQ. The J segment lost 4 bases and the V segment lost 0 bases, leaving 6 bases of the junction unmatched. The CDR3 region is CASSQDPGGPSDTQYF. The DNA for the CDR3 is TGTGCCAGCAGCCAAGACCCGGGAGGGCCGTCAGATACGCAGTATTTT.

This rearrangement joins TRBV7-2 to TRBJ2-7; the match to TRBD2 covers 7 bases. The CDR3 consists of 14 residues. CDR1 is SGHTA and CDR2 is FQGNSA in the germline V gene. After removal of 3 bases from V and 3 bases from J, the junction contained 5 bases not matched to a gene. The CDR3 region has the DNA TGTGCCAGCAGCTTTGGGGGGGGGAGCTACGAGCAGTACTTC. The encoded protein is CASSFGGGSYEQYF.

The chain is built from TRBV5-5 and TRBJ1-6; D might be TRBD1 (6 bases). CDR1 SGHKS and CDR2 YYEKEE come from the germline V gene (reference sequence). The CDR3 consists of 15 residues. The V and J ends lost 0 bases and 8 bases respectively, with 12 bases between them. The CDR3 spells CASSLGTGSDSPLHF. The CDR3 nucleotides are TGTGCCAGCAGCTTGGGAACAGGGTCGGATTCACCCCTCCACTTT.

The chain employs TRBV5-4 and TRBJ2-3, with no clear D. Germline V gives CDR1 SGHNT, CDR2 YYREEE (reference sequence). The CDR3 runs to 12 residues. The V and J ends lost 2 bases and 8 bases respectively, with 9 bases between them. CDR3 amino acids: CASSFSSTTQYF. The CDR3 bases are TGTGCCAGCAGCTTCTCCAGTACTACGCAGTATTTT.

The chain joins TRBV11-1 to TRBJ2-3; D perhaps matches TRBD2 (6 bases). This CDR3 contains 14 residues. Looked up from germline, CDR1 is SGHAT and CDR2 is FQDESV (reference sequence). V shed 5 bases and J shed 0 bases, with 9 bases lying between them. The chain's CDR3 is CASSTDYSTDTQYF. DNA of the CDR3: TGTGCCAGCAGCACGGACTATAGCACAGATACGCAGTATTTT.

The chain joins TRBV13 to TRBJ1-2, with 10 bases fitting TRBD1. This CDR3 has 14 residues. The trim removed 4 bases at V and 4 bases at J, leaving 3 bases unmatched. The germline CDR1 and CDR2 sequences are PRHDT and FYEKMQ (reference sequence). CDR3 DNA: TGTGCCAGCAGCTGGGACAGGGGAGCCTATGGCTACACCTTC. Protein sequence: CASSWDRGAYGYTF. The full variable domain, rest sourced from reference TRBV13 and TRBJ1-2, is AAGVIQSPRHLIKEKRETATLKCYPIPRHDTVYWYQQGPGQDPQFLISFYEKMQSDKGSIPDRFSAQQFSDYHSELNMSSLELGDSALYFCASSWDRGAYGYTFGSGTRLTVV.

This chain connects TRBV27 to TRBJ1-2; D gene ambiguous. This CDR3 is built from 12 residues. The V and J ends lost 8 bases and 0 bases respectively, with 7 bases between them. Looked up from germline, CDR1 is MNHEY and CDR2 is SMNVEV (reference sequence). CDR3 sequence reads: CASSTSNYGYTF. The DNA of the CDR3 is TGTGCCAGCTCCACCTCTAACTATGGCTACACCTTC.

The chain links TRBV7-9 to TRBJ2-3; weak D call: TRBD1 (6 bases). Trimming cost V 5 bases and J 4 bases, with 22 bases left between them. Germline V lookup: CDR1 SEHNR, CDR2 FQNEAQ (reference sequence). This CDR3 comprises 17 residues. The CDR3 DNA reads as TGTGCCAGCAGCCCAGATAGCGTGGGGGCCTGGGCAGATACGCAGTATTTT. This translates into CASSPDSVGAWADTQYF.

The rearrangement uses TRBV6-5 and TRBJ2-1, with 13 nucleotides matching TRBD2. CDR3 length equals 15 residues. Germline CDR1 reads MNHEY; CDR2 reads SVGAGI. The J segment lost 5 bases and the V segment lost 5 bases, leaving 3 bases of the junction unmatched. CDR3 nucleotide sequence: TGTGCCAGCAGTACCGGGACTAGCGGGAACAATGAGCAGTTCTTC. Translated, it gives CASSTGTSGNNEQFF.

J is TRBJ1-2 and V is TRBV4-2; D gene unclear. The length of the CDR3 is 17 residues. CDR1 is LGHNA, CDR2 YNFKEQ, per germline. Trimming left V 0 bases short and J 2 bases short, with 16 bases between. The CDR3 protein is CASSQDYPPDPNYGYTF. In DNA, the CDR3 is TGTGCCAGCAGCCAAGATTATCCTCCGGACCCCAACTATGGCTACACCTTC.

The chain uses TRBV5-1 and TRBJ2-1; 9 bases align to TRBD2. Germline trimming cut 3 bases from V and 12 bases from J; bases unmatched to any gene: 19. The CDR3 length is 17 residues. Germline CDR1 SGHRS, CDR2 YFSETQ. CDR3 residues: CASSSAGGLPQGGGQFF. CDR3 DNA: TGCGCCAGCAGCTCGGCGGGAGGGCTCCCGCAGGGCGGTGGGCAGTTCTTC.

This chain links TRBV2 with TRBJ1-5; D ambiguous. Trimming removed 5 bases from V and 3 bases from J, with 5 bases in between. Germline CDR1 SNHLY, CDR2 FYNNEI. This CDR3 contains 12 residues. This chain's CDR3 is CASSRPNQPQHF. The CDR3 bases are TGTGCCAGCAGTCGTCCCAATCAGCCCCAGCATTTT.